Ten or more counts support the clone carrying this T cell receptor beta chain. The antigen remains undetermined. TCRdb keeps only in-frame clones here, not all; method: immunoSEQ multiplex PCR. The repertoire consists of more than 110,000 clones, with approximately 84% occurring once and the leading ten covering approximately 1.5%. This record comes from a study of cytomegalovirus exposure and HLA in healthy donors. Across the study: The 120 or so validation repertoires matched the roughly 700 first-cohort repertoires in platform, a later analysis reported.

While the first cohort had 600 to 850 subjects, the donors belonged to the separate validation cohort of about 110 subjects. CDR3 length: 15 amino acids. Germline V gives CDR1 LNHDA, CDR2 SQIVND (reference sequence). Trimming pared 1 base from V and 1 base from J, leaving 10 bases between. Broader study findings: The study listed about 150 cytomegalovirus-associated TCR beta chains.

V gene TRBV19 combines with J gene TRBJ1-1; D gene ambiguous. This TCR derives from a woman in her thirties in good health and CMV-seronegative. Material: PBMCs. The CDR3 region has the DNA TGTGCCAGTAGTATAGGGTGGGCAGCGAACACTGAAGCTTTCTTT. It yields the protein CASSIGWAANTEAFF.